Sequencing of this T cell receptor beta chain was carried out in a study of shared clonotypes between healthy human individuals. Study-level results: Clonotype sharing levels among donors were expected to vary with sequencing depth. The study generally estimated greater richness for naive than memory subsets.

Measured with immunoSEQ multiplex PCR; TCRdb has only the in-frame clones, and not every one. The data show 2 million to 2.5 million clones, with 90% to 96% seen just once and over 0.1% held by the top ten. Worth noting for this clone: Its antigen remains unknown.

The TCR was taken from a man in his late teens or twenties in good health. Sequencing was carried out using naive CD4+ T cells sorted from blood. Documented subset: CD45RA+ positively selected.

The CDR3 DNA reads as TGCAGCGTTGCCCCAGGGGGCCGGGAGACCCAGTACTTC. The encoded protein is CSVAPGGRETQYF. The chain links TRBV29-1 to TRBJ2-5, with 8 bases aligning to TRBD1. Germline-derived CDR1 and CDR2 are SQVTM and ANQGSEA. V shed 4 bases and J 5 bases; nucleotides not matched to a gene: 6. This CDR3 is 13 amino acids long.